A single sample gave rise to the 3 T cell receptor beta chains below, sequenced in a study of cytomegalovirus exposure and HLA in healthy donors. It was with 60 Vbeta and 13 Jbeta primers that the PCR ran. Using immunoSEQ multiplex PCR, the repertoire was profiled, and TCRdb retains in-frame clones only, with some absent. In the table there are 60,000 to 75,000 clones, roughly 69% of which are singletons. Sample: PBMCs. The receptor source for this set is a woman aged 50 to 60 in good health and CMV-seronegative.

A few counts support this clone. V gene TRBV9 combines with J gene TRBJ2-3, with a possible D match to TRBD1 (5 bases). This CDR3 comprises 16 residues. V was clipped by 0 bases and J by 3 bases, with 14 bases between them. The germline CDR1 and CDR2 sequences are SGDLS and YYNGEE. The CDR3 DNA follows: TGTGCCAGCAGCGTAGGGGCAGGGCCGTGGACAGATACGCAGTATTTT. Protein: CASSVGAGPWTDTQYF.

The rearrangement joins TRBV2 to TRBJ2-1, with 7 bases matching TRBD2. V trimming: 5 bases; J trimming: 9 bases; junction bases outside the gene matches: 4. The length of the CDR3 is 12 residues. CDR1 is SNHLY and CDR2 is FYNNEI in the germline V gene. CDR3 DNA: TGTGCCAGCAGTCAAATAGCGGGTGAGCAGTTCTTC. Protein sequence: CASSQIAGEQFF.

The rearrangement links TRBV23-1 to TRBJ1-2; TRBD1 matches at 9 bases. TRBV23-1 is marked as an open reading frame, function uncertain. The length of the CDR3 is 17 residues. Trimming at V came to 6 bases and at J to 4 bases, leaving 15 bases not matched to a gene. The CDR3 loop is CASRYTKQGALGYGYTF. CDR3 coding DNA: TGCGCCAGCAGGTATACAAAACAGGGGGCGCTTGGCTATGGCTACACCTTC.